This T cell receptor beta chain was recovered during a study of blood T cell repertoires in COVID-19. Sequencing used immunoSEQ multiplex PCR; TCRdb keeps in-frame clones, though not all of them. In the table there are approximately 200,000 clones, around four fifths of which are singletons. V was shortened by 0 bases and J by 0 bases, with 7 bases between the two germline ends. Germline CDR1 SGDLS, CDR2 YYNGEE. The CDR3 runs 14 residues. Sequences were obtained from peripheral blood. This TCR was sampled from a woman at least 80 years old with COVID-19, enrolled during active disease. The chain couples TRBV9 to TRBJ2-7; no clear D gene. The CDR3 DNA sequence: TGTGCCAGCAGCGTAGACACGTTCTCCTACGAGCAGTACTTC. It is translated as CASSVDTFSYEQYF.